These 14 T cell receptor beta chains share one sample of origin, sequenced in a study of low-dose radiotherapy and immunotherapy resistance in tumors (dated by TCRdb to 2021 to 2024). Instrument used: Illumina HiSeq 2500. To make first-strand cDNA, Superscript III was used along with a set of TRAV- and TRBV-specific primers so that both the TCRalpha and TCRbeta chains were covered. TCRs were amplified with Phusion for around 20 PCR cycles, with a constant-region primer paired with the adapter attached to the V primers. In-frame beta chains were kept once TCRdb had trimmed the public reads at Q25 with fastp and called clones with MiXCR. Under each unique CDR3 protein, matching rows form one entry showing the most common genes and DNA. A total of some 94,000 distinct CDR3 sequences appear in this sample, approximately 22% of them only once. 10% to 15% of the sample comes from the top ten. The time point label of this sample denotes: after trial treatment. The treatment or condition label for this specimen denotes: LDRT plus nivolumab, ipilimumab, low-dose cyclophosphamide and aspirin (RACIN trial).

This specimen consisted of PBMCs, obtained after low-dose radiotherapy plus immunotherapy. The receptor source for this set is a female donor with ovarian cancer.

This clonotype showed up many times. This sequence joins TRBV11-2 and TRBJ1-4; 8 positions match TRBD1. The CDR3 length is 15 residues. Germline V gives CDR1 SGHAT, CDR2 FQNNGV. J was trimmed by 7 bases and V by 1 base; bases with no gene match: 5. The CDR3 protein is CASSLGQGAGEKLFF. As DNA, the CDR3 is TGTGCCAGCAGCTTAGGTCAGGGGGCAGGTGAAAAACTGTTTTTT.

This clonotype showed up many times. The J gene is TRBJ2-2, the V gene TRBV9, with D possibly matching TRBD2 (7 bases). Germline CDR1 and CDR2: SGDLS and YYNGEE. The CDR3 length is 14 residues. Trimming took off 5 bases at V and 3 bases at J, with 11 bases between the two ends. Here the CDR3 reads CASREGGDTGELFF. CDR3 DNA: TGTGCCAGCAGAGAAGGGGGGGACACCGGGGAGCTGTTTTTT.

The chain carries TRBV21-1 and TRBJ2-1. TRBV21-1 is noted as a pseudogene. This CDR3 spans 10 amino acids. This chain's CDR3 is CASRSDEQFF. The CDR3 bases are TGTGCCAGCAGGAGCGATGAGCAGTTCTTC.

This chain joins TRBV19 and TRBJ1-5; the match to TRBD1 covers 8 bases. V dropped 9 bases and J dropped 4; count of bases not matched to a gene: 14. Germline V gives CDR1 LNHDA, CDR2 SQIVND (reference sequence). CDR3 length equals 16 residues. In DNA form, the CDR3 reads TGTGCCAGCCACATTGCAGGGGGCGGCCGTAATCAGCCCCAGCATTTT. Its protein is CASHIAGGGRNQPQHF.

As to this clonotype: A junction end diverges from the germline sequence, so it may reflect a read error. The chain uses TRBV28 and TRBJ2-2, with D perhaps TRBD2 (5 bases). CDR3 length equals 14 residues. Germline CDR1 MDHEN, CDR2 SYDVKM. DNA of the CDR3: TGTGTCAGCAACCTGGGGAGAAACACTGGGGAGCTGTTTTTT. It is translated as CVSNLGRNTGELFF.

This clonotype was observed a few times. The chain couples TRBV24-1 to TRBJ2-5; D may be TRBD2 (6 bases). Germline CDR1 reads KGHDR; CDR2 reads SFDVKD. V dropped 4 bases and J dropped 2 bases, with 16 bases sitting between them. This CDR3 is 16 amino acids long. The CDR3 region is CATSDPLVGGQETQYF. The CDR3 DNA reads TGTGCCACCAGTGACCCACTAGTCGGGGGACAAGAGACCCAGTACTTC.

Concerning this clonotype itself: A far larger clone lies a single base away; this is likely a read error. This rearrangement joins TRBV5-3 to TRBJ1-1; no clear D. TRBV5-3 is known as an ORF, though its function is uncertain. This CDR3 is 13 amino acids long. CDR3 bases: TGTGCCAGCAGCTTGGGAGAATACACTGAAGCTTTCTTT. Its protein is CASSLGEYTEAFF.

This chain joins TRBV27 and TRBJ2-1; unclear D gene. Trimming removed 2 bases at V and 9 bases at J, with 8 bases between. Germline CDR1 MNHEY, CDR2 SMNVEV (reference sequence). The CDR3 extends over 12 amino acids. The CDR3 region is CASSLDGREQFF. The CDR3 nucleotides read TGTGCCAGCAGTTTAGATGGCCGTGAGCAGTTCTTC.

This clonotype was seen many times. This rearrangement joins TRBV6-2 or TRBV6-3 to TRBJ2-7; possible D gene TRBD2, 6 bases. Germline V gene sequence: CDR1 MNHEY, CDR2 SVGEGT. CDR3 length: 14 amino acids. V lost 5 bases and J 2 bases, leaving 13 bases between the germline ends. The DNA of the CDR3 is TGTGCCAGCAGTCCCCGGTCGGGAGCCTACGAGCAGTACTTC. It translates to CASSPRSGAYEQYF.

This clonotype was found many times. This chain connects TRBV7-6 to TRBJ2-7, with 7 bases lining up with TRBD1. After removal of 5 bases from V and 4 bases from J, the junction contained 8 bases not matched to a gene. This CDR3 is 14 amino acids long. CDR1 is SGHVS, CDR2 FNYEAQ, per germline. The CDR3 bases are TGTGCCAGCAGCCGAGACCGGGACAGATACGAGCAGTACTTC. This gives the protein CASSRDRDRYEQYF.

This clonotype showed up many times. V gene TRBV10-3 combines with J gene TRBJ2-7; D gene unclear. The CDR3 extends over 13 amino acids. V was cut by 0 bases and J by 6 bases, with 9 bases left in between. Germline loops: CDR1 ENHRY, CDR2 SYGVKD. The CDR3 spells CAISESEVSEQYF. The CDR3 DNA sequence: TGTGCCATCAGTGAGTCTGAAGTATCCGAGCAGTACTTC.

The V and J genes are TRBV7-2 and TRBJ1-2, with 11 bases lining up with TRBD1. Germline values: CDR1 SGHTA, CDR2 FQGNSA. This CDR3 contains 14 residues. J lost 12 bases, V lost 1 base, and 7 bases had no gene match. The CDR3 reads CASSLVGDRGLDTF. For the CDR3, the DNA is TGTGCCAGCAGCTTAGTGGGGGACAGGGGGTTAGACACCTTC.

This clonotype was found many times. This sequence joins TRBV7-9 and TRBJ1-4; 8 nucleotides line up with TRBD1. This CDR3 has 14 amino acids. Germline V lookup: CDR1 SEHNR, CDR2 FQNEAQ (reference sequence). Unmatched junction bases numbered 6, after V lost 5 bases and J lost 7 bases. The CDR3 reads CASSKDRAIEKLFF. For the CDR3, the DNA is TGTGCCAGCAGCAAGGACAGGGCGATTGAAAAACTGTTTTTT.

In the case of this clonotype: Only one base separates this from a far larger clonotype, so it likely reflects a read error. The chain combines TRBV4-3 with TRBJ2-7; D gene uncertain. Germline CDR1 is LGHNA and CDR2 is YSLEER. This CDR3 is 11 amino acids long. The V gene lost 2 bases and the J gene lost 5 bases, with 4 bases spanning the gap. This CDR3 is CASSQFDEQYF. The CDR3 DNA follows: TGCGCCAGCAGCCAATTTGACGAGCAGTACTTC.